The present entry profiles one T cell receptor beta chain with its context. Its binding antigen is unknown. No much larger clone is present one base from it, and per-base qualities are unavailable. Libraries were built with the immunoSEQ multiplex PCR assay. Held by TCRdb, this immuneACCESS table contains in-frame sequences only and omits some clones. Under half of the omission traces to an unresolved V gene where checked; the cause of the rest is unknown. The sample contains roughly 80,000 clones, 94% of them found a single time. The ten largest account for over 0.35% of the sample. The sample originates from a study of technical replicates of blood from several donors (dated by TCRdb to 2016 to 2017). What was sequenced was T cells isolated from PBMCs. This clonotype was sampled from a human donor in good health.

The CDR3 in this case is CASSLAASYEQYF. The nucleotide sequence is TGTGCCAGCAGCTTAGCGGCCTCCTACGAGCAGTACTTC. The sequence joins TRBV5-4 to TRBJ2-7; possibly the D gene is TRBD2, per 5 matching bases. From the cysteine through the phenylalanine, the CDR3 covers 13 amino acids. Only the CDR3 DNA stays, 39 bases, in frame from base 1. Reading the germline V gene (reference sequence) gives CDR1 SGHNT and CDR2 YYREEE. Trimming at the junction amounts to 2 bases on V and 0 bases on J, and the germline ends lie 6 bases apart.